One sample yielded the 25 T cell receptor beta chains listed below, sequenced in a study of blood T cell repertoires in COVID-19. The table came from immunoSEQ multiplex PCR; TCRdb's copy has only in-frame clones and leaves some out. The sample comprises roughly 78,000 clones, approximately 86% of which are singletons, and approximately 1.8% rests with the top ten. The sequenced sample consisted of peripheral blood. Source of these receptors: a woman aged 60 to 75 with acute or convalescent COVID-19.

The chain recombines TRBV4-1 with TRBJ2-7; D is undetermined. The length of the CDR3 is 14 residues. Germline lookup yields CDR1 MGHRA and CDR2 YSYEKL. The ends were cut back, 1 base at V and 1 base at J, with 8 bases in the middle. The CDR3 loop is CASSQVARSYEQYF. CDR3 coding DNA: TGCGCCAGCAGCCAAGTCGCCAGGTCCTACGAGCAGTACTTC.

The chain couples TRBV7-9 to TRBJ1-4; a weak D match, TRBD1 (6 bases). Germline V gene sequence: CDR1 SEHNR, CDR2 FQNEAQ (reference sequence). The CDR3 is made up of 18 amino acids. V was pared by 9 bases and J by 6 bases, with 29 bases between. The CDR3 sequence is CASRRTPQYGGGHEKLFF. The CDR3 DNA follows: TGTGCCAGTCGCCGGACGCCGCAGTATGGGGGCGGGCATGAAAAACTGTTTTTT. Combining the CDR3 with reference TRBV7-9 and TRBJ1-4 gives the whole variable domain DTGVSQNPRHKITKRGQNVTFRCDPISEHNRLYWYRQTLGQGPEFLTYFQNEAQLEKSRLLSDRFSAERPKGSFSTLEIQRTEQGDSAMYLCASRRTPQYGGGHEKLFFGSGTQLSVL.

The CDR3 nucleotides are TGTGCCAGCAGCCCCACGGGTGGAGCTGGCTACACCTTC. Translated, it gives CASSPTGGAGYTF. This chain joins TRBV5-4 and TRBJ1-2; D remains ambiguous. Germline loops: CDR1 SGHNT, CDR2 YYREEE (reference sequence). The CDR3 runs 13 residues. With 4 bases removed from V and 7 bases from J, the gap between germline ends came to 14 bases.

The chain recombines TRBV19 with TRBJ2-7; 8 nucleotides agree with TRBD1. The CDR3 runs to 16 residues. Germline CDR1 is LNHDA and CDR2 is SQIVND (reference sequence). V was clipped by 1 base and J by 2 bases; unmatched bases: 7. CDR3 nucleotides: TGTGCCAGTAGTATAGGTGGGGGGACAGGCACCTACGAGCAGTACTTC. This gives the protein CASSIGGGTGTYEQYF. The full variable domain, in which reference TRBV19 and TRBJ2-7 provide the parts outside the CDR3, is DGGITQSPKYLFRKEGQNVTLSCEQNLNHDAMYWYRQDPGQGLRLIYYSQIVNDFQKGDIAEGYSVSREKKESFPLTVTSAQKNPTAFYLCASSIGGGTGTYEQYFGPGTRLTVT.

The chain has TRBV5-4 and TRBJ2-1; D is unresolved. CDR1 is SGHNT, CDR2 YYREEE, per germline (reference sequence). CDR3 length: 15 residues. Trimming stripped 7 bases from V and 0 bases from J, with 14 bases between. The CDR3 DNA reads TGTGCCAGCCACTACTCTGGTAGCTCCTACAATGAGCAGTTCTTC. As protein: CASHYSGSSYNEQFF.

The J gene is TRBJ2-7, the V gene TRBV27; TRBD1 matches at 7 bases. CDR1 and CDR2 from the germline V gene are MNHEY and SMNVEV (reference sequence). After removal of 6 bases from V and 5 bases from J, the junction contained 7 bases not matched to a gene. The CDR3 is 13 amino acids. The CDR3 is CASSQTGWHEQYF. DNA of the CDR3: TGTGCCAGCAGCCAGACAGGGTGGCACGAGCAGTACTTC.

V is TRBV30 and J is TRBJ1-4; D gene uncertain. This CDR3 region has 11 residues. Trimming removed 5 bases at V and 8 bases at J, with 9 bases between. Per germline, CDR1 GTSNPN and CDR2 SVGIG (reference sequence). The CDR3: CAWANLEKLFF. CDR3 coding DNA: TGTGCCTGGGCTAACCTCGAAAAACTGTTTTTT.

The V call is TRBV27, the J call TRBJ1-5, with D unresolved. Trimming shortened V by 4 bases and J by 7 bases, and 11 bases separated the two germline ends. The CDR3 runs 13 residues. CDR1 MNHEY and CDR2 SMNVEV come from the germline V gene (reference sequence). This CDR3 reads CASSYSQTQPQHF. CDR3 nucleotides: TGTGCCAGCAGTTACAGCCAAACACAGCCCCAGCATTTT.

The rearrangement joins TRBV7-9 to TRBJ1-2; a weak D match, TRBD1 (5 bases). The CDR3 is made up of 11 amino acids. V gave up 1 base and J gave up 8 bases, with 5 bases separating them. Per germline, CDR1 SEHNR and CDR2 FQNEAQ (reference sequence). The CDR3 reads CASSLGGGYTF. The CDR3 DNA follows: TGTGCCAGCAGCTTAGGGGGCGGCTACACCTTC. Full variable domain (outside the CDR3, taken from reference TRBV7-9 and TRBJ1-2): DTGVSQNPRHKITKRGQNVTFRCDPISEHNRLYWYRQTLGQGPEFLTYFQNEAQLEKSRLLSDRFSAERPKGSFSTLEIQRTEQGDSAMYLCASSLGGGYTFGSGTRLTVV.

V is TRBV30 and J is TRBJ2-2, with TRBD1 as a possible D gene (5 bases). The CDR3 totals 14 residues. CDR1 and CDR2 (germline): GTSNPN, SVGIG (reference sequence). The ends were cut back, 8 bases at V and 7 bases at J, with 20 bases in the middle. CDR3 in DNA: TGTGCCGGCTCCCGTGTAGGGGCTGGCGGGGAGCTGTTTTTT. As protein: CAGSRVGAGGELFF. Complete variable domain (other parts from reference TRBV30 and TRBJ2-2): SQTIHQWPATLVQPVGSPLSLECTVEGTSNPNLYWYRQAAGRGLQLLFYSVGIGQISSEVPQNLSASRPQDRQFILSSKKLLLSDSGFYLCAGSRVGAGGELFFGEGSRLTVL.

This sequence joins TRBV19 and TRBJ2-7; a weak D match, TRBD1 (5 bases). CDR3 length equals 15 residues. CDR1 is LNHDA and CDR2 is SQIVND in the germline V gene (reference sequence). The V end lost 5 bases, the J end lost 0 bases, and 14 bases lay between the germline ends. CDR3 sequence: CASSLAGLSSYEQYF. The CDR3 DNA follows: TGTGCCAGTAGTTTGGCAGGGCTGAGCTCCTACGAGCAGTACTTC.

The chain carries TRBV10-3 and TRBJ2-4; the match to TRBD1 covers 8 bases. V was pared by 2 bases and J by 3 bases, with 3 bases of the junction left unmatched. The CDR3 loop spans 15 amino acids. Germline lookup yields CDR1 ENHRY and CDR2 SYGVKD. CDR3 nucleotide sequence: TGTGCCATCAGTGAGCCGACAGGGGTCAAAAACATTCAGTACTTC. Translated: CAISEPTGVKNIQYF.

The chain employs TRBV2 and TRBJ2-2; TRBD2 matches 10 bases. This CDR3 has 17 amino acids. The J segment lost 5 bases and the V segment lost 9 bases, leaving 15 bases of the junction unmatched. CDR1 and CDR2 from the germline V gene are SNHLY and FYNNEI. The CDR3 bases are TGTGCCAGAGGAGCTAGCGGGAGTAGGGCAGGGACCGGGGAGCTGTTTTTT. Protein sequence: CARGASGSRAGTGELFF.

V usage is TRBV9 and J usage is TRBJ2-1; a weak D match, TRBD1 (6 bases). The ends were cut back, 0 bases at V and 4 bases at J, with 14 bases in the middle. Germline V gene lookup returns CDR1 SGDLS and CDR2 YYNGEE. The CDR3 covers 16 residues. The CDR3: CASSVDLDRVYNEQFF. The CDR3 nucleotides are TGTGCCAGCAGCGTAGACCTGGACAGAGTATACAATGAGCAGTTCTTC.

In DNA form, the CDR3 reads TGTGCCAGCAGTGAATGGGGTTCTAGCGGGGAAGAGACCCAGTACTTC. Residues: CASSEWGSSGEETQYF. The rearrangement uses TRBV6-1 and TRBJ2-5, with 9 bases that match TRBD2. CDR1 and CDR2 from the germline V gene are MNHNS and SASEGT. Unmatched junction bases numbered 7, after V lost 2 bases and J lost 3 bases. The CDR3 spans 16 residues.

The J gene is TRBJ2-1, the V gene TRBV29-1; 7 nucleotides line up with TRBD1. The ends lost 5 bases at V and 3 bases at J; junction bases unmatched: 7. CDR1 is SQVTM, CDR2 ANQGSEA, per germline. There are 14 residues in the CDR3. The CDR3, as DNA: TGCAGCGTTATAAGAGGGACAGACTACAATGAGCAGTTCTTC. Translation gives CSVIRGTDYNEQFF.

The rearrangement joins TRBV12-3 or TRBV12-4 to TRBJ2-3, with 8 bases fitting TRBD1. V lost 5 bases, J lost 8 bases, and 6 bases stayed unmatched. The CDR3 is 13 amino acids. Here the CDR3 reads CASSHDRGTTQYF. The CDR3 nucleotides are TGTGCCAGCAGTCATGACAGGGGAACTACGCAGTATTTT.

Only one count was recorded for this clone. The V gene is TRBV28, the J gene TRBJ1-5; no clear D gene. CDR3 length: 14 residues. Germline-derived CDR1 and CDR2 are MDHEN and SYDVKM. Trimming stripped 2 bases from V and 0 bases from J, with 5 bases between. CDR3 nucleotide sequence: TGTGCCAGCAGTTTAGGCAATAGCAATCAGCCCCAGCATTTT. Translating it yields CASSLGNSNQPQHF. Full variable domain (missing parts from reference TRBV28 and TRBJ1-5): DVKVTQSSRYLVKRTGEKVFLECVQDMDHENMFWYRQDPGLGLRLIYFSYDVKMKEKGDIPEGYSVSREKKERFSLILESASTNQTSMYLCASSLGNSNQPQHFGDGTRLSIL.

This chain joins TRBV5-5 and TRBJ1-4; TRBD1 matches 7 bases. This CDR3 has 15 residues. J was trimmed by 6 bases and V by 6 bases; bases with no gene match: 11. CDR1 and CDR2 from the germline V gene are SGHKS and YYEKEE (reference sequence). Written as DNA, the CDR3 is TGTGCCAGCACCAGAGTAGGGCAGGGGGATGAAAAACTGTTTTTT. Protein product: CASTRVGQGDEKLFF.

The chain has TRBV7-9 and TRBJ1-6, with D hard to call. CDR1 and CDR2 from the germline V gene are SEHNR and FQNEAQ (reference sequence). The CDR3 loop spans 13 amino acids. V was trimmed by 4 bases and J by 13 bases, leaving 14 bases between them. Here the CDR3 reads CASSSSGLVPLHF. For the CDR3, the DNA is TGTGCCAGCAGCTCCTCGGGGTTAGTGCCCCTCCACTTT.

V gene TRBV3-1 (or the pseudogene TRBV3-2) combines with J gene TRBJ2-2; 7 bases agree with TRBD2. V gave up 0 bases and J gave up 4 bases; unmatched junction bases: 2. CDR1 is LGHDT and CDR2 is YNNKEL in the germline V gene (reference sequence). The CDR3 spans 15 residues. This CDR3 reads CASSQEGGVTGELFF. The CDR3 nucleotides are TGTGCCAGCAGCCAAGAGGGAGGGGTCACCGGGGAGCTGTTTTTT.

The V and J genes are TRBV12-3 or TRBV12-4 and TRBJ2-1; tentative D call: TRBD2 (5 bases). The germline V and J ends were trimmed by 7 bases and 10 bases, with 17 bases remaining between them. The CDR3 is 13 residues long. The CDR3 here is CASTPDGPGEQFF. CDR3 nucleotide sequence: TGTGCCAGCACCCCGGACGGACCGGGGGAGCAGTTCTTC.

In DNA form, the CDR3 reads TGTGCCAGCAGCTCCGGACTAGCGGGAGGATCAGATACGCAGTATTTT. It is translated as CASSSGLAGGSDTQYF. The chain couples TRBV7-9 to TRBJ2-3; 14 bases align to TRBD2. The CDR3 runs 16 residues. With V trimmed by 4 bases and J by 4 bases, 4 bases remained unmatched. CDR1 and CDR2 (germline): SEHNR, FQNEAQ (reference sequence).

The genes are TRBV12-2 and TRBJ2-3; TRBD2 is the table's D call, not checked against the DNA. TRBV12-2 constitutes a pseudogene. CDR3 length: 17 residues. CDR3 sequence: CASRSKGLAGGPDTQYF. CDR3 nucleotide sequence: TGTGCAAGTCGCTCTAAGGGGCTAGCGGGAGGGCCGGATACGCAGTATTTT.

The rearrangement uses TRBV7-2 and TRBJ1-5, with 8 nucleotides matching TRBD1. Germline V lookup: CDR1 SGHTA, CDR2 FQGNSA. CDR3 size: 17 residues. V shed 1 base and J 1 base; nucleotides not matched to a gene: 6. Here the CDR3 DNA reads TGTGCCAGCAGCTTAGGACAGGGGCGGGTGAGCAATCAGCCCCAGCATTTT. As protein: CASSLGQGRVSNQPQHF.